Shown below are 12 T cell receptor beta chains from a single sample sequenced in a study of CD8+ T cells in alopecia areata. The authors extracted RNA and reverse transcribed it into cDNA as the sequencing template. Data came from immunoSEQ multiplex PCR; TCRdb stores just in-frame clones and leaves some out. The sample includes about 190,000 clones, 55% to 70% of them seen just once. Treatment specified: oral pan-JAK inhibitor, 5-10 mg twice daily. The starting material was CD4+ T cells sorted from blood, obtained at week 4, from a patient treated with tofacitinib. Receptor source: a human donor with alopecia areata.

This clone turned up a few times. The chain's CDR3 is CSVSLDYEQYF. The CDR3 DNA sequence: TGCAGCGTATCCCTCGACTACGAGCAGTACTTC. V is TRBV29-1 and J is TRBJ2-7, with D unresolved. The CDR3 has 11 amino acids. V lost 6 bases and J 3 bases, leaving 9 bases between the germline ends. Germline CDR1 and CDR2: SQVTM and ANQGSEA.

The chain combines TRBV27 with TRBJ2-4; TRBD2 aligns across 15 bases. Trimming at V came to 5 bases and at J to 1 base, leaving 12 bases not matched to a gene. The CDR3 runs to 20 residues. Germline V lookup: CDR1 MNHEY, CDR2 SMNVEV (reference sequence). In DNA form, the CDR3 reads TGTGCCAGCAGTCAACACCTTGGACTAGCGGGAGGGCCGGCCAAAAACATTCAGTACTTC. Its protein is CASSQHLGLAGGPAKNIQYF.

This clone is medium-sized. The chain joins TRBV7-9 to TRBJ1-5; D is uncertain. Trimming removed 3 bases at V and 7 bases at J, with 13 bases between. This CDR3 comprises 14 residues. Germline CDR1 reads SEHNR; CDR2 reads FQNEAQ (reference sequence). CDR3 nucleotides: TGTGCCAGCAGCTTTGGATCAGGCCCCCAGCCCCAGCATTTT. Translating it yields CASSFGSGPQPQHF.

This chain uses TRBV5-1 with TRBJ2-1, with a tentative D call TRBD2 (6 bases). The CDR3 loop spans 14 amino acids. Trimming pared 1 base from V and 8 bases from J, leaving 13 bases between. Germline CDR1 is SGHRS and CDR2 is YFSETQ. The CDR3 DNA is TGCGCCAGCAGCTTGAAGGTGGAGGGTCATGAGCAGTTCTTC. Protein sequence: CASSLKVEGHEQFF.

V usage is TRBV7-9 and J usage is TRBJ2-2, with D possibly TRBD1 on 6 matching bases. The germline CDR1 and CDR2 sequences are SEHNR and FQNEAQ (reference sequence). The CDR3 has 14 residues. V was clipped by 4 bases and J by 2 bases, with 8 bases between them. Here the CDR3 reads CASSWDINTGELFF. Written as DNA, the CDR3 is TGTGCCAGCAGCTGGGACATAAACACCGGGGAGCTGTTTTTT.

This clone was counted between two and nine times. The CDR3 protein is CAWSTQGFEQYF. The CDR3 DNA reads as TGTGCCTGGAGTACACAGGGCTTCGAGCAGTACTTC. The rearrangement joins TRBV30 to TRBJ2-7; D may be TRBD1 (6 bases). The CDR3 length is 12 residues. The germline V and J ends were trimmed by 2 bases and 6 bases, with 11 bases remaining between them. Germline-derived CDR1 and CDR2 are GTSNPN and SVGIG (reference sequence).

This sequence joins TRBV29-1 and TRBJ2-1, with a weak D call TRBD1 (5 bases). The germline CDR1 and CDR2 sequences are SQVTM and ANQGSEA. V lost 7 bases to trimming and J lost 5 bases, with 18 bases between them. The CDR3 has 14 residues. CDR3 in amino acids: CSGSGAVYNNEQFF. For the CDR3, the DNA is TGCAGCGGCAGTGGGGCAGTCTACAACAATGAGCAGTTCTTC.

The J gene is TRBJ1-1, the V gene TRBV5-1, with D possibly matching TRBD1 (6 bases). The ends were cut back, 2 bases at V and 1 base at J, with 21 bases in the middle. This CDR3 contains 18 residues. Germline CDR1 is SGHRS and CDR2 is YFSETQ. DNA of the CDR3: TGCGCCAGCAGCTTAGGTCGGGGGCTATCGAAGACGAACACTGAAGCTTTCTTT. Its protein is CASSLGRGLSKTNTEAFF.

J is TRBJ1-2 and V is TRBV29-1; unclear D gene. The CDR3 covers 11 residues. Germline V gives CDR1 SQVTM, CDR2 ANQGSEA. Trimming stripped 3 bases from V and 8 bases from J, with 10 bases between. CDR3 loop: CSVDGRGGYTF. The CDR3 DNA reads TGCAGCGTTGACGGGCGGGGAGGCTACACCTTC.

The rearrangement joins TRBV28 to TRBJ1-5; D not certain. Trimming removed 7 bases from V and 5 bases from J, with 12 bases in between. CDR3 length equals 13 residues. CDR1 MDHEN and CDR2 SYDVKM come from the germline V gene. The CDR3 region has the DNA TGTGCCAGCAACGACGCTCGGTATCAGCCCCAGCATTTT. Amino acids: CASNDARYQPQHF. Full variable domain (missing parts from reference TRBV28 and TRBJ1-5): DVKVTQSSRYLVKRTGEKVFLECVQDMDHENMFWYRQDPGLGLRLIYFSYDVKMKEKGDIPEGYSVSREKKERFSLILESASTNQTSMYLCASNDARYQPQHFGDGTRLSIL.

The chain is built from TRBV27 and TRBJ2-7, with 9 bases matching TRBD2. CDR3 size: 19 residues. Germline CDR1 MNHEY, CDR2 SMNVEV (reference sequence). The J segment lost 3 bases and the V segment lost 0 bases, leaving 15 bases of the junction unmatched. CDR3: CASSLSGVIGAGGLYEQYF. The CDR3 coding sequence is TGTGCCAGCAGTTTATCGGGGGTTATAGGGGCGGGAGGGCTCTACGAGCAGTACTTC.

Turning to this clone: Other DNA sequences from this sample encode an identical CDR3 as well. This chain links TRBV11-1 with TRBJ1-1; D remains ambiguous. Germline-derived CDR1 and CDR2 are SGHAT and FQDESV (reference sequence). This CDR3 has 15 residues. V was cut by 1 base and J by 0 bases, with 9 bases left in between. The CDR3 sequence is CASSLEGSMNTEAFF. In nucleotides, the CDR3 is TGTGCCAGCAGCTTAGAAGGGTCTATGAACACTGAAGCTTTCTTT. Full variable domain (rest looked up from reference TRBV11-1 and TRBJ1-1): EAEVAQSPRYKITEKSQAVAFWCDPISGHATLYWYRQILGQGPELLVQFQDESVVDDSQLPKDRFSAERLKGVDSTLKIQPAELGDSAMYLCASSLEGSMNTEAFFGQGTRLTVV.